One sample yielded the 32 T cell receptor beta chains listed below, sequenced in a study of tumor and adjacent non-tumor tissue in lung cancer. The library came from three nested PCR rounds adapted from ARM-PCR protocols. Using its own MiXCR run on the multiplex PCR reads, TCRdb lists one record per CDR3 protein. The repertoire holds under 150,000 distinct CDR3 sequences, with approximately 71% as singletons. No cell sorting was done before RNA was extracted from the tissue. The specimen sequenced was lung tumor tissue. These receptors were taken from a man younger than 45 with non-small cell lung cancer.

Remarks on this clonotype: A read error may produce the germline difference seen at one junction end. The genes are TRBV4-3 and TRBJ1-1; D remains ambiguous. CDR1 is LGHNA and CDR2 is YSLEER in the germline V gene. This CDR3 has 14 amino acids. CDR3: CASSQDKWLTAALF. Written as DNA, the CDR3 is TGCGCTAGCAGCCAAGACAAGTGGCTCACTGCAGCTCTCTTT.

A single count supports this clonotype. A much larger clone lies a single base off, so this may be a read error. V is TRBV6-1 and J is TRBJ2-1, with D unresolved. Germline lookup yields CDR1 MNHNS and CDR2 SASEGT. This CDR3 is 10 amino acids long. CDR3 region: CANSGIKQFF. The CDR3 DNA follows: TGTGCCAACAGTGGAATTAAGCAGTTCTTC.

This clonotype turned up a few times. A read error is possible here, since a much larger clone lies one base away. Given the absence of the conserved phenylalanine or tryptophan at the CDR3 end, a read error is likely. J is TRBJ2-7 and V is TRBV4-1, with 8 bases aligning to TRBD2. Trimming cost V 0 bases and J 2 bases; bases outside gene matches: 6. Germline V gene data show CDR1 as MGHRA and CDR2 as YSYEKL. The CDR3 has 16 amino acids. For the CDR3, the DNA is TGCGCCAGCAGCCAAGATGCTAGCGGGCCGACCTACGAGCAGTACTTG. It codes for CASSQDASGPTYEQYL.

Comments on this clonotype: The junction does not match germline at one end; this may be a read error. The rearrangement uses TRBV12-5 and TRBJ2-5; TRBD1 is a possible D gene (6 bases). CDR3 length equals 13 residues. Per germline, CDR1 LGHNT and CDR2 FRNRAP. CDR3 bases: TGCACTAGTGGCACCGGGACACCCGAGACCCAGTACTTC. It specifies CTSGTGTPETQYF.

This chain links TRBV29-1 with TRBJ2-5; perhaps TRBD2 as D (5 bases). Germline CDR1 SQVTM, CDR2 ANQGSEA. V gave up 7 bases and J gave up 5 bases, with 17 bases separating them. The CDR3 runs 13 residues. Here the CDR3 DNA reads TGCAGCGCCACGGGATGGGTGTTGGAGACCCAGTACTTC. It codes for CSATGWVLETQYF.

The V call is TRBV20-1, the J call TRBJ2-7; tentative D call: TRBD2 (6 bases). The CDR3 has 14 amino acids. Per the germline V gene, CDR1 is DFQATT and CDR2 is SNEGSKA (reference sequence). Trimming removed 5 bases at V and 5 bases at J, with 19 bases between. The CDR3 DNA reads as TGCAGTGCTGGTTCGCCCGGGGGATTCAACGAGCAGTACTTC. It is translated as CSAGSPGGFNEQYF.

A word on this clonotype: One end of the junction does not line up with germline, which may come from a read error. V usage is TRBV4-1 and J usage is TRBJ2-5; D tentatively reads TRBD1 or TRBD2 (5 bases each). Germline V lookup: CDR1 MGHRA, CDR2 YSYEKL. This CDR3 has 14 residues. CDR3 sequence: CASSPPGTQETQCF. CDR3 DNA: TGCGCCAGCAGTCCCCCCGGGACCCAAGAGACCCAGTGCTTC.

This clonotype was picked up a small number of times. This may be a read error, as it is one base from a much larger clone. This sequence joins TRBV6-1 and TRBJ2-1; D gene ambiguous. The CDR3 runs 14 residues. CDR1 and CDR2 from the germline V gene are MNHNS and SASEGT. The DNA of the CDR3 is TGTGTCACACTACAGCTGCCCAATGGGAATGAGCAGTTCTTC. Its translation is CVTLQLPNGNEQFF.

As to this clonotype: A junction end diverges from the germline sequence, so it may reflect a read error. The chain employs TRBV11-2 and TRBJ2-3; 7 bases fit TRBD2. Germline V gene lookup returns CDR1 SGHAT and CDR2 FQNNGV. The CDR3 contains 16 residues. CDR3 DNA: TGTGCCAGCAGCGGCGGACTAGTGGCCGACACATATACGCAGTATTTT. Translated: CASSGGLVADTYTQYF.

This clonotype has only a few counts. A clone one base away is much larger, so this may be a read error. This likely comes from a read error, as the CDR3 has no conserved phenylalanine or tryptophan at its end. The DNA is omitted, as the CDR3 cannot be located on it reliably, and the CDR3 follows TCRdb's listing. The chain links TRBV12-3 or TRBV12-4 to TRBJ1-1; TRBD1, as called in the table, went unchecked against the DNA. The length of the CDR3 is 13 amino acids, counting both ends. The CDR3 sequence: CASSPGQVFSTFS.

The V gene is TRBV20-1, the J gene TRBJ2-5; D ambiguous. Trimming stripped 5 bases from V and 5 bases from J, with 15 bases between. The CDR3 totals 13 residues. Germline V gives CDR1 DFQATT, CDR2 SNEGSKA (reference sequence). The CDR3 DNA sequence: TGCAGTGCTGCCTGGACCCCTACTGAGACCCAGTACTTC. Translating gives CSAAWTPTETQYF.

This clonotype was seen repeatedly, ten times or more. This chain uses TRBV5-4 with TRBJ2-5, with TRBD1 matching over 9 bases. J was trimmed by 5 bases and V by 4 bases; bases with no gene match: 12. This CDR3 contains 16 residues. The germline CDR1 and CDR2 sequences are SGHNT and YYREEE (reference sequence). As DNA, the CDR3 is TGTGCCAGCAGCGGGCAGTGGGACAGGGCTCGGGAGACCCAGTACTTC. Encoded protein: CASSGQWDRARETQYF.

This clonotype was detected ten times or more. The chain links TRBV20-1 to TRBJ1-1, with 8 nucleotides matching TRBD1. The CDR3 covers 13 residues. Germline CDR1 is DFQATT and CDR2 is SNEGSKA (reference sequence). Losses at the gene ends were 5 bases for V and 0 bases for J; bases not matched to a gene: 2. As DNA, the CDR3 is TGCAGTGCTGCGGACAGGGTGAACACTGAAGCTTTCTTT. It codes for CSAADRVNTEAFF.

A note on this clonotype: A much larger clone lies one base from this, so it may be a read error. This CDR3 is missing its conserved last phenylalanine or tryptophan, likely due to a read error. This chain uses TRBV4-2 with TRBJ1-4; D unresolved. The germline gives CDR1 LGHNA, CDR2 YNFKEQ. The CDR3 totals 16 residues. Trimming left V 4 bases short and J 8 bases short, with 20 bases between. The CDR3 spells CASSLGSLGRREKLFY. The CDR3 bases are TGTGCCAGCAGCCTCGGATCTTTGGGCCGGCGGGAAAAACTGTTTTAT.

There are a few counts of this clonotype. The chain has TRBV12-5 and TRBJ2-7, with TRBD1 as a possible D gene (6 bases). V shed 5 bases and J shed 4 bases, with 12 bases lying between them. From germline, CDR1 is LGHNT and CDR2 FRNRAP. CDR3 size: 13 residues. CDR3 region: CASGLIGGYEQYF. The CDR3 DNA follows: TGTGCTAGTGGTCTCATAGGGGGATACGAGCAGTACTTC.

In regard to this clonotype: A much more abundant neighbour one base away suggests this may be a read error. The rearrangement links TRBV5-5 to TRBJ2-1; 8 bases agree with TRBD1. Germline CDR1 SGHKS, CDR2 YYEKEE (reference sequence). This CDR3 spans 15 amino acids. V dropped 0 bases and J dropped 10; count of bases not matched to a gene: 9. The CDR3 DNA sequence: TGTGCCAGCAGCTTGGGTATCGGACAGGGACGAGAGCAGTTCTTC. This gives the protein CASSLGIGQGREQFF.

This clonotype is medium-sized by share. As DNA, the CDR3 is TGCAGTGCCCGGGACAGGGGGCGCAGTCCGTATGGCTACACCTTC. Translating gives CSARDRGRSPYGYTF. V and J are TRBV20-1 and TRBJ1-2, with TRBD1 matching 12 bases. Trimming cost V 6 bases and J 5 bases; bases outside gene matches: 10. This CDR3 comprises 15 residues. In germline, CDR1 is DFQATT, CDR2 SNEGSKA (reference sequence).

About this clonotype: This may be a read error, as it is one base from a much larger clone. J is TRBJ2-1 and V is TRBV20-1; TRBD1 matches at 8 bases. CDR1 and CDR2 (germline): DFQATT, SNEGSKA (reference sequence). With 5 bases clipped from V and 8 bases from J, the junction kept 14 bases outside the gene matches. CDR3 length equals 15 residues. CDR3 amino acids: CSARTSRGLFDEQFF. CDR3 coding DNA: TGCAGTGCTCGCACTAGCAGGGGGCTCTTCGATGAGCAGTTCTTC.

As regards this clonotype: No conserved phenylalanine or tryptophan ends this CDR3, so it is likely a read error. The limits of the CDR3 on the DNA are not certain, so only TCRdb's listed CDR3 is given. The chain uses TRBV4-1 and TRBJ2-7; the DNA was not used to check the table's D call, TRBD1. Germline V gene sequence: CDR1 MGHRA, CDR2 YSYEKL. The CDR3 is made up of 15 amino acids, end residues included. The CDR3 sequence is CASSPPRVSTYEQYL.

The rearrangement links TRBV5-1 to TRBJ2-7; D not resolved. The CDR3 has 15 amino acids. The V and J ends lost 4 bases and 2 bases respectively, with 16 bases between them. Per the germline V gene, CDR1 is SGHRS and CDR2 is YFSETQ. CDR3 loop: CASSAGIAATYEQYF. In DNA form, the CDR3 reads TGCGCCAGCAGCGCTGGGATAGCCGCTACCTACGAGCAGTACTTC.

J is TRBJ1-1 and V is TRBV5-1; maybe TRBD1 (6 bases). This CDR3 spans 16 amino acids. Trimming took off 0 bases at V and 11 bases at J, with 23 bases between the two ends. Germline CDR1 reads SGHRS; CDR2 reads YFSETQ. CDR3 sequence: CASSLERGALGPLAFF. The CDR3 DNA sequence: TGCGCCAGCAGCTTGGAACGGGGGGCGCTTGGTCCTTTGGCTTTCTTT.

On this clonotype itself: A junction end diverges from the germline sequence, so it may reflect a read error. The chain is built from TRBV6-2 or TRBV6-3 and TRBJ1-5, with TRBD1 matching over 8 bases. The CDR3 is 15 residues long. From germline, CDR1 is MNHEY and CDR2 SVGEGT. The CDR3 reads CASREGQDEVQAQHF. CDR3 nucleotides: TGTGCCAGCAGGGAGGGACAGGACGAGGTTCAGGCCCAGCATTTT.

On this clonotype: A read error is possible here, since a much larger clone lies one base away. This chain connects TRBV20-1 to TRBJ2-4; no clear D. The V end lost 2 bases, the J end lost 5 bases, and 7 bases lay between the germline ends. The CDR3 is 12 amino acids. Germline V CDR1 and CDR2: DFQATT, SNEGSKA (reference sequence). CDR3 DNA: TGCAGTGCTAGAATGGCGGAAAACATTCAGTACTTC. It encodes CSARMAENIQYF.

This clonotype was counted ten times or more. V is TRBV6-1 and J is TRBJ2-7; D call uncertain. The V end was cut by 2 bases, the J end by 2 bases, with 7 bases between. This CDR3 is 13 amino acids long. CDR1 and CDR2 from the germline V gene are MNHNS and SASEGT. The CDR3 here is CASSEPPTYEQYF. CDR3 nucleotide sequence: TGTGCCAGCAGTGAACCCCCAACCTACGAGCAGTACTTC.

This clonotype was counted ten times or more. J is TRBJ1-2 and V is TRBV14; D not resolved. CDR1 and CDR2 (germline): SGHDN, FVKESK. V lost 1 base and J 8 bases, leaving 17 bases between the germline ends. CDR3 length: 15 residues. CDR3 protein: CASSQVIGAGGGYTF. CDR3 nucleotide sequence: TGTGCCAGCAGCCAAGTTATTGGTGCGGGAGGCGGCTACACCTTC.

This clonotype has only a few counts. This chain joins TRBV30 and TRBJ2-7; D is ambiguous. From germline, CDR1 is GTSNPN and CDR2 SVGIG (reference sequence). This CDR3 has 13 amino acids. Trimming shortened V by 4 bases and J by 2 bases, and 12 bases separated the two germline ends. The CDR3, as DNA: TGTGCCTGGACCCGACCTCGGGCCTACGAGCAGTACTTC. Translation gives CAWTRPRAYEQYF.

This clonotype was seen ten or more times. V usage is TRBV6-2 or TRBV6-3 and J usage is TRBJ2-5, with D tentatively TRBD1 (5 bases). This CDR3 contains 13 residues. The germline V gene encodes CDR1 MNHEY and CDR2 SVGEGT. With 6 bases removed from V and 1 base from J, the gap between germline ends came to 9 bases. CDR3 sequence: CASSHDSQETQYF. The CDR3 nucleotides are TGTGCCAGCAGCCATGACAGCCAAGAGACCCAGTACTTC.

Details on this clonotype: A junction boundary mismatches the germline segment, possibly from a read error. The V and J genes are TRBV11-3 and TRBJ2-3, with TRBD2 matching over 11 bases. Looked up from germline, CDR1 is SGHNT and CDR2 is YENEEA. The CDR3 has 16 residues. In DNA form, the CDR3 reads TGTGCCAGCAGCGCCGTAGCGGGAGGGCCTGTAGATATGCAGTATTTC. This encodes CASSAVAGGPVDMQYF.

The chain combines TRBV5-6 with TRBJ2-3, with 9 bases matching TRBD2. Germline trimming cut 1 base from V and 15 bases from J; bases unmatched to any gene: 15. This CDR3 is 15 amino acids long. Germline V gives CDR1 SGHDT, CDR2 YYEEEE. The chain's CDR3 is CASSLPSGGTDTHYF. As DNA, the CDR3 is TGTGCCAGCAGCTTGCCCAGCGGGGGGACAGATACACACTATTTT.

This clonotype was counted many times. The chain recombines TRBV5-4 with TRBJ1-1; D perhaps matches TRBD1 (5 bases). V was trimmed by 3 bases and J by 6 bases, leaving 15 bases between them. From germline, CDR1 is SGHNT and CDR2 YYREEE (reference sequence). There are 14 residues in the CDR3. The CDR3 loop is CASSSGTARPEAFF. The CDR3 coding sequence is TGTGCCAGCAGCTCCGGGACCGCAAGGCCTGAAGCTTTCTTT.

Remarks on this clonotype: A much bigger clone sits one base away, suggesting this may be a read error. This sequence joins TRBV20-1 and TRBJ1-1; 8 bases agree with TRBD1. In germline, CDR1 is DFQATT, CDR2 SNEGSKA (reference sequence). CDR3 length: 12 residues. V was clipped by 7 bases and J by 4 bases; unmatched bases: 5. CDR3 nucleotides: TGCAGTGTTAAAGGACAGGGCACTGAAGCTTTCTTT. Translated, it gives CSVKGQGTEAFF.

The gene calls are TRBV20-1 and TRBJ2-7; maybe TRBD2 (5 bases). The germline gives CDR1 DFQATT, CDR2 SNEGSKA (reference sequence). The CDR3 is made up of 15 amino acids. V was clipped by 1 base and J by 5 bases, with 18 bases between them. The CDR3 sequence: CSARGAGVRADEQYF. The CDR3 DNA reads as TGCAGTGCTAGAGGGGCCGGCGTGAGGGCCGACGAGCAGTACTTC.